This T cell receptor (beta chain) was sequenced during a study of post-analysis software for immune sequencing data. About this clonotype itself: The antigen remains undetermined.

Study-wide results and limits: The study found significantly lower normalized Chao1 diversity in multiple sclerosis patients than in controls. Strong same-batch co-clustering of samples appeared with F measure clustering. About 5 TRBV segments (TRBV5-6, TRBV5-1 and TRBV20-1 among them) occurred more frequently in patients than in controls.

Tagging with unique molecular identifiers was a feature of the TCR beta cDNA libraries. TCRdb recomputed calls from the PCR reads with MiXCR, one row per CDR3 protein. The sample carries 750,000 to 950,000 distinct CDR3 sequences, roughly 50% recorded once. V was cut by 0 bases and J by 9 bases, with 14 bases left in between. Germline V gene sequence: CDR1 LGHDT, CDR2 YNNKEL (reference sequence). This CDR3 has 14 residues. The sequencing sample was made of blood. This receptor was taken from a girl under 18 with multiple sclerosis. V is TRBV3-1 and J is TRBJ2-5, with D uncertain. For the CDR3, the DNA is TGTGCCAGCAGCCAAGAGTGGCCCAGTGGGGCCCAGTACTTC. Its translation: CASSQEWPSGAQYF.